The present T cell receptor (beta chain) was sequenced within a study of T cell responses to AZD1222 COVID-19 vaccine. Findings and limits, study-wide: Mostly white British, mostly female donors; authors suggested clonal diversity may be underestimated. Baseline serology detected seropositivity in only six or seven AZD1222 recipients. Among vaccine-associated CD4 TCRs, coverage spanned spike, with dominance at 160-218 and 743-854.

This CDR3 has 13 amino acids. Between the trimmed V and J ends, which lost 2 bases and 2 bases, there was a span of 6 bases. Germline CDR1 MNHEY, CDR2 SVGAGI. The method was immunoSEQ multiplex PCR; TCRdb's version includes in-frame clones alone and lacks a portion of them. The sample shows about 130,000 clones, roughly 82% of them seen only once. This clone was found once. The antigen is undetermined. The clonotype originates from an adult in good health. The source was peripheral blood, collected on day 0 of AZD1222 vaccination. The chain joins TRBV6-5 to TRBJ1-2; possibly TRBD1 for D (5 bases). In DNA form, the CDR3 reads TGTGCCAGCAGTTACGAGGGGAACTATGGCTACACCTTC. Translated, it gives CASSYEGNYGYTF.